Shown below are 3 T cell receptor beta chains from a single sample sequenced in a study of Ad26.COV2.S vaccination and SARS-CoV-2 variants. Data came from immunoSEQ multiplex PCR; TCRdb stores just in-frame clones and leaves some out. This table holds 350,000 to 500,000 clones, about nine tenths found once. Noted treatment: around 19 received Ad26.COV2.S at low or high dose, single or two shots; about 5 received placebo; per-sample allocation not given. Material that was analyzed had been drawn on day 63 after the first vaccine or placebo injection. The material was peripheral blood, obtained in a trial of Ad26.COV2.S vaccine versus placebo. These receptors all come from a person aged 18-65 years who received the Ad26.COV2.S COVID-19 vaccine or a placebo.

CDR3 DNA: TGTGCCAGCAGTTTAGCCCCCCCTAGCGGAACTTACAATGAGCAGTTCTTC. Translation gives CASSLAPPSGTYNEQFF. This rearrangement joins TRBV28 to TRBJ2-1, with 7 bases aligning to TRBD2. The V gene end was trimmed by 2 bases and the J gene end by 4 bases; junction bases not matched to a gene: 11. The germline gives CDR1 MDHEN, CDR2 SYDVKM. CDR3 length: 17 residues.

The J gene is TRBJ2-3, the V gene TRBV7-2, with D perhaps TRBD1 (8 bases). Per germline, CDR1 SGHTA and CDR2 FQGNSA. Trimming removed 2 bases from V and 2 bases from J, with 17 bases in between. CDR3 length equals 17 residues. This chain's CDR3 is CASSLRQGRGYTDTQYF. The CDR3 region has the DNA TGTGCCAGCAGCTTACGACAGGGGAGGGGGTACACAGATACGCAGTATTTT.

This clone came up a few times. The chain carries TRBV7-6 and TRBJ1-5, with 11 bases identical to TRBD1. The V gene's germline CDR1 is SGHVS and CDR2 FNYEAQ. The V gene end was trimmed by 5 bases and the J gene end by 2 bases; junction bases not matched to a gene: 2. The CDR3 is 15 amino acids. The CDR3 reads CASSRTGGGNQPQHF. The CDR3 DNA sequence: TGTGCCAGCAGCAGGACAGGGGGCGGCAATCAGCCCCAGCATTTT.